The 22 T cell receptor beta chains below all came from one sample that was sequenced in a study of CD8+CD57+ T cells in acquired aplastic anemia. Profiling of TCR beta VDJ combinations and CDR3 sequences used genomic DNA as template. From the reads, TCRdb called clonotypes with MiXCR, one entry per CDR3 protein. The sample has hundreds of thousands of distinct CDR3 sequences; about two thirds are singletons. Sequences were obtained from sorted CD4+, CD8+, or CD8+CD57+ T cells (not recorded which) from PBMCs. The source of these receptors is a human donor in good health, serving as a control.

This clonotype was recorded at least ten times. The chain is built from TRBV7-2 and TRBJ2-1; 11 nucleotides match TRBD2. Germline CDR1 and CDR2: SGHTA and FQGNSA. The CDR3 has 17 residues. The J segment lost 3 bases and the V segment lost 7 bases, leaving 11 bases of the junction unmatched. For the CDR3, the DNA is TGTGCCAGCACCCAGATGATCCTAGCGGGGGGCTACAATGAGCAGTTCTTC. This codes for CASTQMILAGGYNEQFF.

On this clonotype: A read error is likely, as this CDR3 ends without the conserved phenylalanine or tryptophan. It is unclear where the CDR3 begins or ends on the DNA, so no DNA is shown, and the CDR3 is as TCRdb lists it. This rearrangement joins TRBV7-2 to TRBJ1-2. Germline CDR1 reads SGHTA; CDR2 reads FQGNSA. The CDR3 extends over 13 residues, inclusive of both ends. The CDR3 region is CASSLGPNEQYFG.

This chain links TRBV5-6 with TRBJ1-3; D gene uncertain. This CDR3 is built from 13 residues. In germline, CDR1 is SGHDT, CDR2 YYEEEE. The ends were cut back, 3 bases at V and 4 bases at J, with 8 bases in the middle. CDR3 sequence reads: CASSSKRGNTIYF. For the CDR3, the DNA is TGTGCCAGCAGCTCAAAAAGGGGAAACACCATATATTTT.

The V call is TRBV2, the J call TRBJ1-2, with D unclear. The CDR3 runs to 13 residues. Trimming took 6 bases from V and 6 from J, leaving 14 bases between them. Germline CDR1 SNHLY, CDR2 FYNNEI. CDR3 DNA sequence: TGTGCCAGCAGCACGAACGGGAACGATGGCTACACCTTC. It is translated as CASSTNGNDGYTF.

This clonotype has a count of ten or more. The rearrangement joins TRBV20-1 to TRBJ2-2; 10 positions agree with TRBD2. V was clipped by 0 bases and J by 4 bases; unmatched bases: 5. Germline CDR1 is DFQATT and CDR2 is SNEGSKA (reference sequence). This CDR3 spans 16 amino acids. The CDR3 loop reads CSARDERGGVTGELFF. The CDR3 coding sequence is TGCAGTGCTAGAGACGAGCGGGGGGGCGTCACCGGGGAGCTGTTTTTT.

Details on this clonotype: One junction end disagrees with the germline gene, perhaps due to a read error. The chain employs TRBV2 and TRBJ1-1, with D unclear. There are 16 residues in the CDR3. Germline V gene sequence: CDR1 SNHLY, CDR2 FYNNEI. The CDR3 loop reads CASSVGRTRMNTQAFF. CDR3 coding DNA: TGCGCCAGCAGCGTGGGCAGGACCCGCATGAACACGCAAGCTTTCTTT.

This clonotype was recorded once. V is TRBV6-6 and J is TRBJ1-1; 7 nucleotides agree with TRBD1. This CDR3 is built from 13 residues. With V trimmed by 5 bases and J by 4 bases, 4 bases remained unmatched. Germline V gene data show CDR1 as MNHNY and CDR2 as SVGAGI (reference sequence). The DNA of the CDR3 is TGTGCCAGCAGTGACAGGGATAGCACTGAAGCTTTCTTT. Translated: CASSDRDSTEAFF.

Many counts were recorded for this clonotype. This chain uses TRBV4-3 with TRBJ2-1; D remains unclear. V lost 2 bases, J lost 2 bases, and 10 bases lay in between. Germline values: CDR1 LGHNA, CDR2 YSLEER. This CDR3 comprises 15 residues. This chain's CDR3 is CASSQWVDTYNEQFF. The CDR3 bases are TGCGCCAGCAGCCAATGGGTGGATACCTACAATGAGCAGTTCTTC.

This clonotype showed up many times. The rearrangement uses TRBV12-3 or TRBV12-4 and TRBJ2-6, with 11 bases matching TRBD1. This CDR3 is 17 amino acids long. The V segment lost 4 bases and the J segment 4 bases; nucleotides outside the gene matches: 6. The CDR3: CASSWTGGAAGANVLTF. CDR3 bases: TGTGCCAGCAGTTGGACAGGGGGCGCGGCCGGGGCCAACGTCCTGACTTTC.

Ten or more counts support this clonotype. The V gene is TRBV20-1, the J gene TRBJ2-5; TRBD1 matches 9 bases. The CDR3 runs 16 residues. With 5 bases clipped from V and 5 bases from J, the junction kept 15 bases outside the gene matches. From germline, CDR1 is DFQATT and CDR2 SNEGSKA (reference sequence). CDR3 nucleotides: TGCAGTGCTGTGGACAGGGGAATTGCGGGGTACGAGACCCAGTACTTC. This translates into CSAVDRGIAGYETQYF.

This clonotype was seen at least ten times. The chain employs TRBV20-1 and TRBJ1-6, with unresolved D. Trimming left V 6 bases short and J 0 bases short, with 9 bases between. This CDR3 has 14 residues. Germline CDR1 reads DFQATT; CDR2 reads SNEGSKA (reference sequence). The CDR3 reads CSALRSSYNSPLHF. In nucleotides, the CDR3 is TGCAGTGCCCTCCGGAGCTCCTATAATTCACCCCTCCACTTT.

This clonotype appeared a single time. The V call is TRBV12-3 or TRBV12-4, the J call TRBJ2-7; weak D call: TRBD2 (5 bases). This CDR3 contains 15 residues. The ends were cut back, 6 bases at V and 6 bases at J, with 21 bases in the middle. The CDR3 bases are TGTGCCAGCAGCTTATGTGGAGAGAGGGCTCGCGAGCAGTACTTC. This codes for CASSLCGERAREQYF.

This clonotype appeared many times. This chain uses TRBV5-1 with TRBJ2-6; 7 nucleotides match TRBD1. From germline, CDR1 is SGHRS and CDR2 YFSETQ. V was pared by 1 base and J by 0 bases, with 7 bases of the junction left unmatched. The CDR3 runs 18 residues. The CDR3 coding sequence is TGCGCCAGCAGCTTGTTACAGGGGTTCGGCTCTGGGGCCAACGTCCTGACTTTC. This sequence encodes CASSLLQGFGSGANVLTF. Looking up the rest from reference TRBV5-1 and TRBJ2-6 gives the full variable domain: KAGVTQTPRYLIKTRGQQVTLSCSPISGHRSVSWYQQTPGQGLQFLFEYFSETQRNKGNFPGRFSGRQFSNSRSEMNVSTLELGDSALYLCASSLLQGFGSGANVLTFGAGSRLTVL.

Only a few counts were recorded for this clonotype. The CDR3, as DNA: TGTGCCAGCAGTTACTCTAGCGGGGACAATGAGCAGTTCTTC. It translates to CASSYSSGDNEQFF. The J gene is TRBJ2-1, the V gene TRBV5-4, with TRBD2 matching over 9 bases. Per germline, CDR1 SGHNT and CDR2 YYREEE (reference sequence). The CDR3 extends over 14 amino acids. After removal of 5 bases from V and 5 bases from J, the junction contained 5 bases not matched to a gene.

V and J are TRBV7-6 and TRBJ2-7, with 13 bases aligning to TRBD2. CDR3 length: 16 amino acids. Germline V CDR1 and CDR2: SGHVS, FNYEAQ. V lost 5 bases and J lost 5; bases outside the gene matches: 9. CDR3 sequence (DNA): TGTGCCAGCAGCCTGATGCCGGGACTAGCGGGGAACGAGCAGTACTTC. It is translated as CASSLMPGLAGNEQYF.

This clonotype was seen at least ten times. The chain links TRBV4-2 to TRBJ1-2; TRBD1 agrees at 7 bases. Losses at the gene ends were 4 bases for V and 4 bases for J; bases not matched to a gene: 6. The CDR3 has 14 residues. Germline lookup yields CDR1 LGHNA and CDR2 YNFKEQ. The CDR3 spells CASSRGGAAYGYTF. The DNA of the CDR3 is TGTGCCAGCAGCCGAGGGGGCGCAGCCTATGGCTACACCTTC.

Regarding this clonotype: A junction end diverges from the germline sequence, so it may reflect a read error. The chain is built from TRBV2 and TRBJ2-1; TRBD2 aligns across 7 bases. Germline values: CDR1 SNHLY, CDR2 FYNNEI. This CDR3 has 14 residues. The CDR3 coding sequence is TGTGCCAGCAGCTTCGGGGGGAAGTACAATGCGCAGTTCTTC. It yields the protein CASSFGGKYNAQFF. Supplemented by reference TRBV2 and TRBJ2-1, the full variable domain reads EPEVTQTPSHQVTQMGQEVILRCVPISNHLYFYWYRQILGQKVEFLVSFYNNEISEKSEIFDDQFSVERPDGSNFTLKIRSTKLEDSAMYFCASSFGGKYNAQFFGPGTRLTVL.

This clonotype showed up many times. The CDR3 reads CSARRDPKGYTF. The CDR3 DNA reads TGCAGTGCTAGAAGGGACCCAAAAGGCTACACCTTC. The genes are TRBV20-1 and TRBJ1-2, with TRBD1 as a possible D gene (5 bases). The V gene's germline CDR1 is DFQATT and CDR2 SNEGSKA (reference sequence). The germline V and J ends were trimmed by 2 bases and 8 bases, with 12 bases remaining between them. The CDR3 is made up of 12 amino acids.

In this sample, this clonotype turned up many times. The chain carries TRBV11-2 and TRBJ2-7; maybe TRBD1 (5 bases). The V end lost 2 bases, the J end lost 1 base, and 6 bases lay between the germline ends. This CDR3 contains 13 residues. The V gene's germline CDR1 is SGHAT and CDR2 FQNNGV. This chain's CDR3 is CASSLRQSYEQYF. Here the CDR3 DNA reads TGTGCCAGCAGCTTAAGACAGTCCTACGAGCAGTACTTC. Full variable domain (missing parts from reference TRBV11-2 and TRBJ2-7): EAGVAQSPRYKIIEKRQSVAFWCNPISGHATLYWYQQILGQGPKLLIQFQNNGVVDDSQLPKDRFSAERLKGVDSTLKIQPAKLEDSAVYLCASSLRQSYEQYFGPGTRLTVT.

V is TRBV5-6 and J is TRBJ1-2; perhaps TRBD1 as D (5 bases). The CDR3 length is 15 residues. Germline CDR1 and CDR2: SGHDT and YYEEEE. Trimming pared 4 bases from V and 3 bases from J, leaving 16 bases between. The chain's CDR3 is CASSHQGRRDYGYTF. CDR3 DNA sequence: TGTGCCAGCAGCCACCAGGGACGGAGGGACTATGGCTACACCTTC.

Here the CDR3 reads CASSLVGQGRYNSPLHF. Here the CDR3 DNA reads TGCGCCAGCAGCTTGGTGGGACAGGGACGGTATAATTCACCCCTCCACTTT. The chain carries TRBV5-1 and TRBJ1-6; TRBD1 aligns across 9 bases. Trimming removed 0 bases from V and 4 bases from J; junction bases left unmatched: 5. The CDR3 is 17 residues long. Germline assignment: CDR1 SGHRS and CDR2 YFSETQ.

CDR3 protein: CASGTDRVPNEAFF. In DNA, the CDR3 is TGTGCCAGCGGAACCGACAGGGTACCGAATGAAGCTTTCTTT. V gene TRBV25-1 combines with J gene TRBJ1-1; 7 nucleotides match TRBD1. The V and J ends lost 8 bases and 7 bases, in that order; junction bases with no gene match: 13. The CDR3 runs 14 residues. Germline lookup yields CDR1 MGHDK and CDR2 SYGVNS.